These 31 T cell receptor beta chains came from one sample sequenced in a study of T cell repertoires in cytomegalovirus infection. These TCRs are of unknown antigen specificity. Each CDR3 protein gets one entry after TCRdb re-called the reads with MiXCR. The table lists approximately 1,000,000 distinct CDR3 sequences, roughly 30% of them singletons. The specimen was cultured CD8+ T cells from PBMCs, collected from culture after CMV antigen stimulation. Receptor source: a human donor in good health (CMV status not recorded). Some clones in this sample may be carry-over from other donors' samples.

This clonotype was picked up many times. V and J are TRBV6-2 or TRBV6-3 and TRBJ1-1, with a tentative D call TRBD1 (5 bases). The germline CDR1 and CDR2 sequences are MNHEY and SVGEGT. The CDR3 runs to 20 residues. V was cut by 1 base and J by 10 bases, with 34 bases left in between. The CDR3 reads CASSYYPGTREVLKLRPAFF. The CDR3 DNA sequence: TGTGCCAGCAGTTACTATCCCGGGACGAGGGAGGTACTGAAGCTTCGTCCAGCTTTCTTT.

This clonotype was detected a few times. CDR3 region: CASSPLPGGADQETQYF. CDR3 coding DNA: TGTGCCAGCAGCCCCTTACCGGGCGGGGCGGATCAAGAGACCCAGTACTTC. This rearrangement joins TRBV27 to TRBJ2-5; weak D call: TRBD2 (6 bases). Germline V CDR1 and CDR2: MNHEY, SMNVEV (reference sequence). V lost 6 bases and J 2 bases, leaving 22 bases between the germline ends. The CDR3 is 17 amino acids.

The chain links TRBV6-2 or TRBV6-3 to TRBJ2-1, with no clear D. Trimming took 8 bases from V and 5 from J, leaving 10 bases between them. Germline lookup yields CDR1 MNHEY and CDR2 SVGEGT. The CDR3 contains 12 residues. In DNA form, the CDR3 reads TGTGCCAGCCTCAGCTATAACAATGAGCAGTTCTTC. This codes for CASLSYNNEQFF.

This clonotype was found many times. As DNA, the CDR3 is TGCAGCGTTGAACGCCAGAGCCAAGAGACCCAGTACTTC. Residues: CSVERQSQETQYF. The V call is TRBV29-1, the J call TRBJ2-5, with unresolved D. The CDR3 contains 13 residues. CDR1 SQVTM and CDR2 ANQGSEA come from the germline V gene. The V gene lost 2 bases and the J gene lost 1 base, with 8 bases spanning the gap. Full variable domain (outside the CDR3, taken from reference TRBV29-1 and TRBJ2-5): SAVISQKPSRDICQRGTSLTIQCQVDSQVTMMFWYRQQPGQSLTLIATANQGSEATYESGFVIDKFPISRPNLTFSTLTVSNMSPEDSSIYLCSVERQSQETQYFGPGTRLLVL.

Ten or more counts support this clonotype. The rearrangement uses TRBV7-6 and TRBJ2-3, with TRBD2 matching 13 bases. This CDR3 comprises 16 residues. J was trimmed by 5 bases and V by 5 bases; bases with no gene match: 7. Germline CDR1 reads SGHVS; CDR2 reads FNYEAQ. As DNA, the CDR3 is TGTGCCAGCAGCCAGGGACTAGCGGGGCTTCTAGATACGCAGTATTTT. Encoded protein: CASSQGLAGLLDTQYF.

This clonotype was detected many times. The chain recombines TRBV7-2 with TRBJ2-2; D remains ambiguous. The V gene's germline CDR1 is SGHTA and CDR2 FQGNSA. This CDR3 has 18 amino acids. Trimming took off 2 bases at V and 2 bases at J, with 18 bases between the two ends. The CDR3 sequence: CASSLYPTFYLNTGELFF. As DNA, the CDR3 is TGTGCCAGCAGCTTATACCCTACGTTTTACCTTAACACCGGGGAGCTGTTTTTT. Based on the CDR3 plus reference TRBV7-2 and TRBJ2-2, the full variable domain is GAGVSQSPSNKVTEKGKDVELRCDPISGHTALYWYRQSLGQGLEFLIYFQGNSAPDKSGLPSDRFSAERTGGSVSTLTIQRTQQEDSAVYLCASSLYPTFYLNTGELFFGEGSRLTVL.

The sample holds a few counts of this clonotype. The CDR3 here is CASSSSRDEQFF. The CDR3 DNA reads TGTGCCAGCAGCAGCTCCAGGGATGAGCAGTTCTTC. V gene TRBV7-6 combines with J gene TRBJ2-1; TRBD1 might be the D (5 bases). Trimming removed 5 bases from V and 8 bases from J, with 10 bases in between. This CDR3 is 12 amino acids long. The germline V gene encodes CDR1 SGHVS and CDR2 FNYEAQ.

The rearrangement uses TRBV27 and TRBJ1-5; D uncertain. V lost 0 bases, J lost 10 bases, and 7 bases lay in between. Germline CDR1 is MNHEY and CDR2 is SMNVEV (reference sequence). The CDR3 sequence is 12 residues long. CDR3 sequence: CASSLSVGPQHF. The CDR3 nucleotides are TGTGCCAGCAGTTTATCGGTAGGTCCCCAGCATTTT.

J is TRBJ2-3 and V is TRBV12-3 or TRBV12-4; TRBD2 might be the D (5 bases). V lost 10 bases and J 5 bases, leaving 13 bases between the germline ends. The CDR3 contains 12 residues. CDR3 loop: CANAGVGDTQYF. The CDR3 nucleotides read TGTGCCAACGCCGGGGTGGGAGATACGCAGTATTTT.

This rearrangement joins TRBV7-9 to TRBJ2-1; D remains unclear. The CDR3 totals 15 residues. Germline V lookup: CDR1 SEHNR, CDR2 FQNEAQ (reference sequence). V was cut by 5 bases and J by 0 bases, with 11 bases left in between. The CDR3 nucleotides are TGTGCCAGCAGCCCGGCCAGGAGCTCCTACAATGAGCAGTTCTTC. Protein sequence: CASSPARSSYNEQFF.

This clonotype was counted only a few times. The chain has TRBV7-9 and TRBJ2-1; 9 bases map to TRBD1. CDR3 length: 16 residues. V was clipped by 2 bases and J by 4 bases; unmatched bases: 6. Germline V gene lookup returns CDR1 SEHNR and CDR2 FQNEAQ (reference sequence). In DNA, the CDR3 is TGTGCCAGCAGCTTAACCGGGACAGGGATATACAATGAGCAGTTCTTC. It codes for CASSLTGTGIYNEQFF.

The table lists this clonotype with a few counts. The chain couples TRBV27 to TRBJ1-2; 10 bases map to TRBD1. The ends lost 5 bases at V and 4 bases at J; junction bases unmatched: 7. Germline V gene data show CDR1 as MNHEY and CDR2 as SMNVEV (reference sequence). CDR3 size: 15 residues. The CDR3 region is CASSASGTGAYGYTF. DNA of the CDR3: TGTGCCAGCAGTGCCTCCGGGACAGGGGCCTATGGCTACACCTTC.

The chain links TRBV15 to TRBJ1-2, with 9 nucleotides matching TRBD1. V trimming: 5 bases; J trimming: 6 bases; junction bases outside the gene matches: 4. Per the germline V gene, CDR1 is LNHNV and CDR2 is YYDKDF (reference sequence). The CDR3 is 13 amino acids. Here the CDR3 DNA reads TGTGCCACCAGCCAGGGACAGGGAGATGGCTACACCTTC. Translated, it gives CATSQGQGDGYTF.

CDR3 amino acids: CATSDPGTGGDEQFF. The CDR3 nucleotides read TGTGCCACCAGTGACCCCGGTACAGGGGGCGATGAGCAGTTCTTC. This sequence joins TRBV24-1 and TRBJ2-1, with 9 bases identical to TRBD1. V shed 4 bases, J shed 8 bases, and the junction held 8 bases outside the gene matches. CDR3 length: 15 residues. Germline V gene lookup returns CDR1 KGHDR and CDR2 SFDVKD.

This clonotype occurred a few times. The J gene is TRBJ2-3, the V gene TRBV7-9; TRBD1 agrees at 7 bases. The germline CDR1 and CDR2 sequences are SEHNR and FQNEAQ (reference sequence). After removal of 0 bases from V and 2 bases from J, the junction contained 5 bases not matched to a gene. The CDR3 length is 16 residues. CDR3 coding DNA: TGTGCCAGCAGCTTAGCTGGGACAGTGGACACAGATACGCAGTATTTT. It codes for CASSLAGTVDTDTQYF.

There are a few counts of this clonotype. The rearrangement uses TRBV2 and TRBJ1-2, with 10 positions matching TRBD1. Germline trimming cut 11 bases from V and 6 bases from J; bases unmatched to any gene: 15. Germline loops: CDR1 SNHLY, CDR2 FYNNEI. The CDR3 length is 15 residues. The CDR3 loop is CAQEGQGTHLNGYTF. In DNA form, the CDR3 reads TGTGCCCAGGAGGGACAGGGGACCCATTTAAATGGCTACACCTTC.

This clonotype was seen more than once but under ten times. V and J are TRBV7-4 and TRBJ2-5; maybe TRBD1 (5 bases). CDR3 length: 14 amino acids. CDR1 is SGHVT and CDR2 is SQSDAQ in the germline V gene. The V gene lost 4 bases and the J gene lost 0 bases, with 9 bases spanning the gap. CDR3 amino acids: CASSSGHYQETQYF. The DNA of the CDR3 is TGTGCCAGCAGCTCAGGACATTACCAAGAGACCCAGTACTTC.

This clonotype showed up just a few times. This sequence joins TRBV7-8 and TRBJ2-5; the D is unclear. The germline V and J ends were trimmed by 3 bases and 5 bases, with 7 bases remaining between them. Germline assignment: CDR1 SGHVS and CDR2 FQNEAQ. CDR3 length equals 12 residues. In nucleotides, the CDR3 is TGTGCCAGCAGCTTTTCCCCGGAGACCCAGTACTTC. Its translation is CASSFSPETQYF.

The rearrangement joins TRBV27 to TRBJ2-7; no reliable D call. CDR1 and CDR2 (germline): MNHEY, SMNVEV (reference sequence). V lost 3 bases, J lost 3 bases, and 12 bases lay in between. This CDR3 comprises 14 residues. CDR3 protein: CASSFGSAVYEQYF. CDR3 DNA sequence: TGTGCCAGCAGTTTTGGGTCAGCAGTCTACGAGCAGTACTTC.

This chain links TRBV27 with TRBJ2-2, with D maybe TRBD2 (5 bases). The CDR3 is made up of 14 amino acids. V was shortened by 1 base and J by 6 bases, with 9 bases between the two germline ends. Germline V CDR1 and CDR2: MNHEY, SMNVEV (reference sequence). The CDR3 nucleotides read TGTGCCAGCAGTTTATATGAGGGATCCGGGGAGCTGTTTTTT. It is translated as CASSLYEGSGELFF.

The chain is built from TRBV6-5 and TRBJ1-2; no clear D. The CDR3 sequence is 14 residues long. Trimming left V 9 bases short and J 4 bases short, with 18 bases between. The germline V gene has CDR1 MNHEY and CDR2 SVGAGI. The CDR3 spells CASSAGVLGYGYTF. Written as DNA, the CDR3 is TGTGCCAGTAGTGCAGGTGTCTTGGGCTATGGCTACACCTTC.

The V gene is TRBV7-9, the J gene TRBJ1-1; maybe TRBD1 (5 bases). The CDR3 is 13 amino acids. Looked up from germline, CDR1 is SEHNR and CDR2 is FQNEAQ (reference sequence). Trimming stripped 6 bases from V and 7 bases from J, with 15 bases between. The CDR3 DNA sequence: TGTGCCAGCAGTCCTCAGGGAGAACATGAAGCTTTCTTT. Its protein is CASSPQGEHEAFF. The whole variable domain, remainder taken from reference TRBV7-9 and TRBJ1-1, is DTGVSQNPRHKITKRGQNVTFRCDPISEHNRLYWYRQTLGQGPEFLTYFQNEAQLEKSRLLSDRFSAERPKGSFSTLEIQRTEQGDSAMYLCASSPQGEHEAFFGQGTRLTVV.

About this clonotype: This clone may be a read error of a much larger clone one base away. The DNA is left out, because the CDR3 cannot be placed on it with certainty; the CDR3 is given as TCRdb lists it. The chain recombines TRBV7-4 with TRBJ2-7; the DNA was not used to check the table's D call, TRBD1. Germline V gene data show CDR1 as SGHVT and CDR2 as SQSDAQ. The CDR3 is 16 residues long, ends included. The CDR3 spells CASSRSAPGQGPGQYF.

This clonotype has only a few counts. Written as DNA, the CDR3 is TGTGCCAGCAGTTACGGGGGGGGGCCCTATAATTCACCCCTCCACTTT. Translated, it gives CASSYGGGPYNSPLHF. This chain joins TRBV6-5 and TRBJ1-6, with D tentatively TRBD1 (6 bases). Germline CDR1 MNHEY, CDR2 SVGAGI. The germline V and J ends were trimmed by 2 bases and 2 bases, with 10 bases remaining between them. The CDR3 contains 16 residues.

This chain links TRBV6-6 with TRBJ2-4, with D uncertain. V lost 5 bases and J 1 base, leaving 12 bases between the germline ends. Germline CDR1 is MNHNY and CDR2 is SVGAGI (reference sequence). This CDR3 region has 15 residues. CDR3 loop: CASSDLPLAKNIQYF. The CDR3 DNA reads TGTGCCAGCAGTGACCTACCCCTGGCCAAAAACATTCAGTACTTC.

The chain uses TRBV14 and TRBJ2-1, with D perhaps being TRBD1 or TRBD2 (5 bases each). The CDR3 spans 15 residues. The germline V and J ends were trimmed by 3 bases and 7 bases, with 16 bases remaining between them. Germline V CDR1 and CDR2: SGHDN, FVKESK. The CDR3 is CASSHVARGPNEQFF. CDR3 nucleotides: TGTGCCAGCAGCCACGTTGCGAGGGGCCCTAATGAGCAGTTCTTC.

V is TRBV27 and J is TRBJ1-3; D is ambiguous. CDR1 and CDR2 (germline): MNHEY, SMNVEV (reference sequence). The V end lost 2 bases, the J end lost 0 bases, and 14 bases lay between the germline ends. The CDR3 is 17 amino acids. As DNA, the CDR3 is TGTGCCAGCAGTTTACCTTTCGCCTCCGACTCTGGAAACACCATATATTTT. Residues: CASSLPFASDSGNTIYF.

This clonotype was seen more than once but under ten times. V is TRBV4-2 and J is TRBJ1-2; a possible D gene is TRBD1 (5 bases). CDR3 length: 17 residues. The V and J ends lost 0 bases and 6 bases respectively, with 20 bases between them. Germline V gene sequence: CDR1 LGHNA, CDR2 YNFKEQ. CDR3 region: CASSQEDSRRTGDGYTF. For the CDR3, the DNA is TGTGCCAGCAGCCAAGAAGATTCCCGACGCACAGGAGATGGCTACACCTTC.

In its sample, this clonotype was seen a few times. J is TRBJ1-2 and V is TRBV19; 7 nucleotides match TRBD1. CDR1 and CDR2 from the germline V gene are LNHDA and SQIVND (reference sequence). After removal of 5 bases from V and 0 bases from J, the junction contained 6 bases not matched to a gene. The CDR3 loop spans 15 amino acids. CDR3 region: CASSFRDSSNYGYTF. The CDR3 DNA is TGTGCCAGTAGTTTTCGGGACAGCTCTAACTATGGCTACACCTTC.

This clonotype was recorded at least ten times. The chain links TRBV7-2 to TRBJ1-2, with 9 bases matching TRBD1. The V segment lost 4 bases and the J segment 1 base; nucleotides outside the gene matches: 1. The CDR3 has 14 residues. Germline-derived CDR1 and CDR2 are SGHTA and FQGNSA. In nucleotides, the CDR3 is TGTGCCAGCAGCTCGACAGGGGGTAACTATGGCTACACCTTC. Protein product: CASSSTGGNYGYTF.

The J gene is TRBJ1-1, the V gene TRBV9; D gene uncertain. V lost 0 bases and J 6 bases, leaving 9 bases between the germline ends. The CDR3 sequence is 13 residues long. Looked up from germline, CDR1 is SGDLS and CDR2 is YYNGEE. Written as DNA, the CDR3 is TGTGCCAGCAGCGTAGCTTCCAACTCTGAAGCTTTCTTT. Amino acids: CASSVASNSEAFF.